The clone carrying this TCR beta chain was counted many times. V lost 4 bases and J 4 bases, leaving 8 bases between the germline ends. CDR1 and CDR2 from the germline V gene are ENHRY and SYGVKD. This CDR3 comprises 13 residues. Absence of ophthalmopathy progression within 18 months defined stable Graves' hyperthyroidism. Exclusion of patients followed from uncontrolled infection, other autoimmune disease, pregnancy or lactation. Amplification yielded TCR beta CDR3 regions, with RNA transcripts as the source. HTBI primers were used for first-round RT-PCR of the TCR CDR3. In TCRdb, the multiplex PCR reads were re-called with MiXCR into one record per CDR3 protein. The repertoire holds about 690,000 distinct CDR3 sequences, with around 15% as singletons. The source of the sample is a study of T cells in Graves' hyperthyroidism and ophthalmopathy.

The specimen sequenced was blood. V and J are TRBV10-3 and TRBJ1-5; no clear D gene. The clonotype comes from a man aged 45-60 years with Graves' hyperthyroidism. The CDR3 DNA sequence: TGTGCCATCAGTGGGGAATTGAATCAGCCCCAGCATTTT. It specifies CAISGELNQPQHF.